This T cell receptor (beta chain) is from a study of human T cells and chemical hapten exposure. Study-wide context: Sensitizing treatment utilized 2% DPC over an approximately 2 cm by approximately 2 cm portion of upper inner arm skin.

This clonotype was recorded at least ten times. The antigen is not known. Individual cDNA molecules in this library carried unique molecular identifiers. Each CDR3 protein is one row after TCRdb ran MiXCR on the RACE reads. The sample lists 270,000 or so distinct CDR3 sequences; roughly 8% were seen once. Overall study results and limits: Patch test scores rose with PT1 expanded TCR counts, a positive correlation.

Regarding time point: pre-sensitization, week 0. Treatment reported: therapeutic diphenylcyclopropenone sensitization with weekly scalp DPC. The template was total RNA from unfractionated whole blood. With V trimmed by 4 bases and J by 5 bases, 3 bases remained unmatched. Germline values: CDR1 SGDLS, CDR2 YYNGEE. The CDR3 spans 13 residues. The chain recombines TRBV9 with TRBJ2-5; TRBD1 agrees at 9 bases. The sequencing used whole blood, collected in connection with sensitization to the hapten diphenylcyclopropenone (DPC). The clonotype was recovered from a man aged 18-30 years with alopecia areata. Some clones in this sample may be carry-over from other donors' samples. CDR3 protein: CASSTGTGETQYF. The CDR3 DNA sequence: TGTGCCAGCAGCACCGGGACAGGGGAGACCCAGTACTTC.